This TCR beta chain was profiled in a study of T-cell reconstitution after alpha-beta-depleted transplantation in children. It was with unique molecular identifiers that the TCRbeta library was prepared. TCRdb used MiXCR to reprocess the PCR reads, holding one entry per CDR3 protein. The repertoire holds 70,000 or so distinct CDR3 sequences, roughly a tenth seen once, with less than 15% in the top ten. V gave up 7 bases and J gave up 1 base; unmatched junction bases: 5. CDR1 is LGHDT and CDR2 is YNNKEL in the germline V gene (reference sequence). The CDR3 consists of 14 residues. This TCR derives from a boy between 10 and 17 years old with acute myeloid leukemia, due to receive a stem cell transplant. This chain links TRBV3-1 with TRBJ1-1; 8 bases line up with TRBD1. The sequencing used PBMCs, collected before TCRalphabeta/CD19-depleted stem cell transplant. CDR3 bases: TGTGCCAGCAACCGAGGACAGGGGAACACTGAAGCTTTCTTT. It specifies CASNRGQGNTEAFF. Variable domain in full (rest from reference TRBV3-1 and TRBJ1-1): DTAVSQTPKYLVTQMGNDKSIKCEQNLGHDTMYWYKQDSKKFLKIMFSYNNKELIINETVPNRFSPKSPDKAHLNLHINSLELGDSAVYFCASNRGQGNTEAFFGQGTRLTVV.